This T cell receptor (beta chain) comes out of a study of technical replicates of blood from several donors. V trimming: 8 bases; J trimming: 4 bases; junction bases outside the gene matches: 2. Germline CDR1 MNHEY, CDR2 SVGAGI. The CDR3 has 12 amino acids. Produced via immunoSEQ multiplex PCR; TCRdb's table is partial and in-frame only. Among 65,000 to 80,000 clones listed, around 90% were seen once. The sequence derives from a human donor in good health. Sample: T cells isolated from PBMCs. V usage is TRBV6-5 and J usage is TRBJ2-1; 7 nucleotides agree with TRBD2. CDR3 region: CASGGVYNEQFF. The CDR3 DNA reads as TGTGCCAGCGGGGGGGTTTACAATGAGCAGTTCTTC.